These 6 T cell receptor beta chains were all obtained from the same sample, sequenced in a study of regulatory T cells in long-lasting Graves disease. Time point defined: persistent/refractory GD, antithyroid drugs over 5 years with positive TRAb. There was RNA extracted from PBMCs, and the TCR library was made from it. Building the TCR beta libraries relied on iRepertoire HTBI primers, and CDR3 regions underwent Arm-PCR. One entry per CDR3 protein, called by TCRdb with MiXCR from the multiplex PCR reads. The sample lists 450,000 or so distinct CDR3 sequences, under 25% occurring once. This specimen consisted of peripheral blood mononuclear cells (PBMCs), obtained when the disease was refractory, from a patient treated with antithyroid drugs. Source of these receptors: a female donor with Graves disease.

In its sample, this clonotype was seen many times. The chain employs TRBV6-1 and TRBJ1-5; 10 bases fit TRBD1. Trimming cost V 5 bases and J 5 bases; bases outside gene matches: 6. The CDR3 has 15 residues. Per the germline V gene, CDR1 is MNHNS and CDR2 is SASEGT. Written as DNA, the CDR3 is TGTGCCAGCAGTCCAGGGACAGGGGTATATCAGCCCCAGCATTTT. Its translation is CASSPGTGVYQPQHF.

This clonotype was counted a few times. The chain employs TRBV3-1 and TRBJ1-5; D not certain. CDR1 is LGHDT, CDR2 YNNKEL, per germline (reference sequence). This CDR3 is built from 13 residues. V was trimmed by 0 bases and J by 7 bases, leaving 7 bases between them. For the CDR3, the DNA is TGTGCCAGCAGCCAAGAAGACGGCCAGCCCCAGCATTTT. The encoded protein is CASSQEDGQPQHF.

A few counts support this clonotype. V is TRBV9 and J is TRBJ2-7; 7 nucleotides line up with TRBD2. CDR1 and CDR2 from the germline V gene are SGDLS and YYNGEE. The CDR3 spans 15 residues. With V trimmed by 4 bases and J by 0 bases, 7 bases remained unmatched. In nucleotides, the CDR3 is TGTGCCAGCAGCTCGGGACTACAGAGCTCCTACGAGCAGTACTTC. Encoded protein: CASSSGLQSSYEQYF.

This clonotype was counted many times. The chain has TRBV10-3 and TRBJ2-5; no firm D call. Trimming removed 0 bases at V and 5 bases at J, with 10 bases between. The CDR3 is made up of 14 amino acids. The germline gives CDR1 ENHRY, CDR2 SYGVKD. The CDR3 sequence is CAISESIEGETQYF. In DNA form, the CDR3 reads TGTGCCATCAGTGAGTCGATAGAAGGGGAGACCCAGTACTTC.

This clonotype was seen repeatedly, ten times or more. V is TRBV28 and J is TRBJ1-5; TRBD1 is a possible D gene (5 bases). Trimming removed 2 bases at V and 5 bases at J, with 10 bases between. This CDR3 is built from 14 residues. Germline values: CDR1 MDHEN, CDR2 SYDVKM. The CDR3 DNA is TGTGCCAGCAGTTTAGTTCAGGGTCATCAGCCCCAGCATTTT. It specifies CASSLVQGHQPQHF.

V is TRBV29-1 and J is TRBJ2-7; D ambiguous. Germline CDR1 SQVTM, CDR2 ANQGSEA. Deletions cut 4 bases from V and 0 bases from J, with 7 bases between. The CDR3 extends over 12 amino acids. The CDR3 sequence: CSVGYSSYEQYF. CDR3 DNA: TGCAGCGTTGGCTACAGCTCCTACGAGCAGTACTTC.